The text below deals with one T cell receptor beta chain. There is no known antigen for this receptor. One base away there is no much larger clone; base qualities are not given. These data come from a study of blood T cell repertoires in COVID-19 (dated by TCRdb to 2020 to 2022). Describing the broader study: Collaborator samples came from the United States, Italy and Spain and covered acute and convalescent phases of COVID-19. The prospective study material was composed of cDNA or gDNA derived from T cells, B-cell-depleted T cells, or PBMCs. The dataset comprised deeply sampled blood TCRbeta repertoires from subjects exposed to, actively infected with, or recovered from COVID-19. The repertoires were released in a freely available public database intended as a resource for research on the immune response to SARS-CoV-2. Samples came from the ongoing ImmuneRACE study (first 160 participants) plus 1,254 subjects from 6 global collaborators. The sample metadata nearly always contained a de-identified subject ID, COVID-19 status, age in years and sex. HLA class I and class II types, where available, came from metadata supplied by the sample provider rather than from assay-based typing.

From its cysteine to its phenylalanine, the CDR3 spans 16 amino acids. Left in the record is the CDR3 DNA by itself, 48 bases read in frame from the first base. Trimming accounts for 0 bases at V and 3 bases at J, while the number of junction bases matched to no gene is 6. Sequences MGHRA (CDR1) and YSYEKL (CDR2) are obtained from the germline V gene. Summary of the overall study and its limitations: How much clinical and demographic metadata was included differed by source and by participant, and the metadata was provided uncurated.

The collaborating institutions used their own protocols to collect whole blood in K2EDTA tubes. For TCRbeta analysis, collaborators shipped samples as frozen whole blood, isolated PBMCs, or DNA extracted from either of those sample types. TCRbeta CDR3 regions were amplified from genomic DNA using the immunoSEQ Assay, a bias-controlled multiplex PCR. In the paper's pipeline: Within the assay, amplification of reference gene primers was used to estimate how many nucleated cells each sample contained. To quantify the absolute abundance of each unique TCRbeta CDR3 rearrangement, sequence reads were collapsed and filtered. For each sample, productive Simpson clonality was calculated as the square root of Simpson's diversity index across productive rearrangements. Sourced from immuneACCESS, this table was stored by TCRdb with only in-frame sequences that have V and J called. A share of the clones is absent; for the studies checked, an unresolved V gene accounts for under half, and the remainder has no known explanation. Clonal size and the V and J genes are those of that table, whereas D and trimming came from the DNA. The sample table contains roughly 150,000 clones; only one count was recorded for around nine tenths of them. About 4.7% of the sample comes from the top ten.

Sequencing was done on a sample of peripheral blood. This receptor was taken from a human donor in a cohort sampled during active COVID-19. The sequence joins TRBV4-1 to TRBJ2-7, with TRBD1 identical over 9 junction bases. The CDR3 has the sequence CASSQDIGTGYYEQYF. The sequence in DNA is TGCGCCAGCAGCCAAGATATTGGGACAGGGTACTACGAGCAGTACTTC.